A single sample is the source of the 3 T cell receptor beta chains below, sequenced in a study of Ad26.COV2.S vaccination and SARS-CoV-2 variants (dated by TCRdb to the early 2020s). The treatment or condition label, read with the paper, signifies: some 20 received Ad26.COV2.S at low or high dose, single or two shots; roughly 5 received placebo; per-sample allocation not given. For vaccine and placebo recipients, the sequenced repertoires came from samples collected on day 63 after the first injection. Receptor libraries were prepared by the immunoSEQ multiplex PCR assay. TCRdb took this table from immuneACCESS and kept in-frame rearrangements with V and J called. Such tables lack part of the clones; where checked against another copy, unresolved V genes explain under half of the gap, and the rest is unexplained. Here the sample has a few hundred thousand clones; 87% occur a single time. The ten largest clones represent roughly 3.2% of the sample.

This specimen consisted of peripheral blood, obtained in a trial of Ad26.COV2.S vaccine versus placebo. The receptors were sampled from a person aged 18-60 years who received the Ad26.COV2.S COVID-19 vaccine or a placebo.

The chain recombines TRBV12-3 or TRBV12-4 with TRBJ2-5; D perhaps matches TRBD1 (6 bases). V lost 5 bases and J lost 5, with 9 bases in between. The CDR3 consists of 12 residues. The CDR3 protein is CASSTGKETQYF. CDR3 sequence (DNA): TGTGCCAGCAGTACAGGGAAGGAGACCCAGTACTTC.

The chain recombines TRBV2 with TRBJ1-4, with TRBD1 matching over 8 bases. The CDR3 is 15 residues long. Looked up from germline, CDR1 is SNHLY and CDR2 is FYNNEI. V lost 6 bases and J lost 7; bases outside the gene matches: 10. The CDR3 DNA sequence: TGTGCCAGCAGAAGTCAAGGACAGGGTGGTGAAAAACTGTTTTTT. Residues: CASRSQGQGGEKLFF.

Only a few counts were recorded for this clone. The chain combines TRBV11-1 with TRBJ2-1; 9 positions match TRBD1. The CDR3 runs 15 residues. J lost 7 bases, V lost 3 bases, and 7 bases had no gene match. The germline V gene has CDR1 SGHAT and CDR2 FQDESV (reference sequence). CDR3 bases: TGTGCCAGCAGCTTGAACGGACAGGGGTTGAATGAGCAGTTCTTC. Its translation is CASSLNGQGLNEQFF.